Sequencing of this TCR beta chain was carried out in a study of a mutant IDH1 vaccine in newly diagnosed glioma. Study-wide background: Patients came in for eight vaccinations, in weeks 1, 3, 5, 7, 11, 15, 19 and 23. Patients arrived already treated with radiotherapy, temozolomide, or both, most having had both.

Sequencing was performed with immunoSEQ multiplex PCR; in TCRdb, only in-frame clones are kept and a portion is missing. The sample lists fewer than 100,000 clones; about 91% were seen once. Time point meaning: week 5, during vaccination. A 20-mer mutant IDH1 peptide at 300 ug was injected subcutaneously with topical imiquimod. Notes on this clone: Its specificity is not known.

The receptor's source is a woman in her forties or fifties with glioma. Sequenced material: PBMCs, taken from a glioma patient whose treatment included an IDH1 peptide vaccine.

CDR3 sequence: CASSFRTSGRQGDNEQFF. DNA for the CDR3: TGTGCCAGCAGCTTCCGGACTAGCGGGAGGCAAGGGGACAATGAGCAGTTCTTC. This chain uses TRBV7-3 with TRBJ2-1, with TRBD2 matching over 14 bases. CDR3 size: 18 residues. J gave up 5 bases and V 3 bases, and 9 bases lay outside the gene matches. Germline CDR1 is SGHTA and CDR2 is FQGTGA.